This T cell receptor (beta chain) was documented in a study of T cell responses to AZD1222 COVID-19 vaccine. This CDR3 has 12 residues. The ends were cut back, 3 bases at V and 3 bases at J, with 6 bases in the middle. Germline V gene lookup returns CDR1 MNHNS and CDR2 SASEGT. Profiling relied on immunoSEQ multiplex PCR, and the TCRdb table lists in-frame clones only, not all of them. This table has over 85,000 clones, around 90% appearing once. The chain uses TRBV6-1 and TRBJ2-7; the D is unclear. The sample in question was peripheral blood, obtained on day 0 of AZD1222 vaccination. This sequence was found in an adult in good health. The CDR3 DNA reads TGTGCCAGCAGTGAGTACGGCTACGAGCAGTACTTC. As protein: CASSEYGYEQYF.